The following is a TCR beta chain sequence with its context. This clonotype appeared a few times. Its specific antigen is unknown. Base qualities are missing; no much larger clone stands one base away. This record comes from a study of response to subunit inactivated influenza vaccine (dated by TCRdb to 2016 to 2019). General notes on the study: To follow how T cells responded to a trivalent subunit inactivated influenza vaccine, the researchers relied on deep quantitative profiling of the T cell receptor repertoire.

Library creation used RT-PCR. The data were produced on an Illumina HiSeq 2500. TCRdb reprocessing: public reads trimmed at Q25 with fastp, clones called with MiXCR, in-frame beta chains kept. Each record represents a unique CDR3 protein, reported with the most common genes and DNA among its rows. The sample table holds 150,000 to 200,000 distinct CDR3 sequences, of which roughly 11% were seen once. 9.5% to 15% of the sample is in the top ten clones. Overall study outcomes, separate from this receptor: The authors suggested that each seasonal influenza vaccination may recruit only a limited number of new T cells.

The sample's time point label, decoded: approximately 40 days after influenza vaccine administration. The CDR3 contains 15 residues, cysteine and phenylalanine counted. Only the CDR3 DNA stays, 45 bases, in frame from base 1. At the junction V is shortened by 5 bases and J by 6 bases; bases outside the gene matches: 12. According to the germline V gene (reference sequence), CDR1 reads DFQATT and CDR2 reads SNEGSKA. The starting material was non-naive T cells sorted from PBMCs, obtained 40 to 50 days after vaccination. Explained via the paper, the cell subset or site label denotes: memory T cell fraction. The receptor was derived from a middle-aged man who received an inactivated influenza vaccine. Donor details come from another sample of the same person, matched by shared clones. Recombination joined TRBV20-1 with TRBJ2-5, and 10 junctional nucleotides match TRBD1. This receptor has the CDR3 CSALVGDRGWQTQYF. The sequenced DNA: TGCAGTGCTCTCGTGGGGGACAGGGGATGGCAGACCCAGTACTTC.